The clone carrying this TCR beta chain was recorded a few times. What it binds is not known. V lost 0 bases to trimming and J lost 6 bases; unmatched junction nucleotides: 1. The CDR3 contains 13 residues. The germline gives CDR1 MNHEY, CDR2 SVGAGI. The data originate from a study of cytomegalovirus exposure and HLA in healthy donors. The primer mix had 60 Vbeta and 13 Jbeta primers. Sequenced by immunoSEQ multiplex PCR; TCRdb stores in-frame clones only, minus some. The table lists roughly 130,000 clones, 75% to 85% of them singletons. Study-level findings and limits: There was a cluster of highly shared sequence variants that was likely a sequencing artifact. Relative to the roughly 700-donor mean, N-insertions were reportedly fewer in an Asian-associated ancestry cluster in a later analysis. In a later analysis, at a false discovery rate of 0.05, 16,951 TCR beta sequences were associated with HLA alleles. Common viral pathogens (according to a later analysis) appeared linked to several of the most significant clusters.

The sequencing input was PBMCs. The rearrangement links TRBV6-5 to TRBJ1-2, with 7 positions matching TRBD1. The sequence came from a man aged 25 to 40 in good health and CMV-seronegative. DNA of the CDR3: TGTGCCAGCAGTTACTCAGGGGGCGATGGCTACACCTTC. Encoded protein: CASSYSGGDGYTF.